This T cell receptor beta chain came from a study of T-cell memory formation after mild COVID-19. Overall study results and limits: CD4+ clones that contracted lay mainly in CM and EM; CD8+ ones lay in EMRA. Clones contracting day 15 to 85 were balanced CD4/CD8; later expanders leaned CD4+.

There are 15 residues in the CDR3. Trimming at V came to 2 bases and at J to 2 bases, leaving 4 bases not matched to a gene. Germline V lookup: CDR1 SGHRS, CDR2 YFSETQ. TCRdb recomputed calls from the 5' RACE reads with MiXCR, one row per CDR3 protein. The sample comprises 250,000 to 300,000 distinct CDR3 sequences, around 15% of which are singletons, and over 20% rests with the top ten. This clonotype occurred many times. No antigen is known for it. Material: PBMCs or a T cell subset sorted from them (not recorded which). This sequence was found in a man aged 18 to 29 who had mild COVID-19 (a few samples of this study predate the infection). Cell type and time point are not known. The chain recombines TRBV5-1 with TRBJ1-2; 9 bases match TRBD1. CDR3 nucleotide sequence: TGCGCCAGCAGCTTAACCGGGACAGGGAACTATGGCTACACCTTC. Protein sequence: CASSLTGTGNYGYTF.